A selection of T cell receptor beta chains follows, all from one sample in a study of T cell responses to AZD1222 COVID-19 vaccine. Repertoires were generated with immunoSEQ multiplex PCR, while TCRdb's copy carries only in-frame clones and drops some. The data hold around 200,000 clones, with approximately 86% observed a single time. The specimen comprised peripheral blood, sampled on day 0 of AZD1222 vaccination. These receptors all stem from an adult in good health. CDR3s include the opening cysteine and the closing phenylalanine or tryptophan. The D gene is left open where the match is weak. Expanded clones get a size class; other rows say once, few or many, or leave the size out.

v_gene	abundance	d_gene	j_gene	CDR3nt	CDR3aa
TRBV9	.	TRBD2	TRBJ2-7	TGTGCCAGCAGCCCCCGTTTGGGGGGGAGCTCCTACGAGCAGTACTTC	CASSPRLGGSSYEQYF
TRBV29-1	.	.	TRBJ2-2	TGCAGCGTTGATCATCAGGGGAAAACCGGGGAGCTGTTTTTT	CSVDHQGKTGELFF
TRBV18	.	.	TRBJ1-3	TGTGCCAGCTCACCACTGGGACCTTCTGGAAACACCATATATTTT	CASSPLGPSGNTIYF
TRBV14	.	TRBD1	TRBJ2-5	TGTGCCAGCAGCTCTTGGACAGGGTTGGAGACCCAGTACTTC	CASSSWTGLETQYF
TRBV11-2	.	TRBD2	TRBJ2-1	TGTGCCAGCAGCTTAAATGGGGGGGTTAACAATGAGCAGTTCTTC	CASSLNGGVNNEQFF
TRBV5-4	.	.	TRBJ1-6	TGTGCCAGCAGCCCTGACGGCTATAATTCACCCCTCCACTTT	CASSPDGYNSPLHF
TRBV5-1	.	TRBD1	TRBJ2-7	TGCGCCAGCAGCTTGGCTGGGACAGTAAGCTCCTACGAGCAGTACTTC	CASSLAGTVSSYEQYF
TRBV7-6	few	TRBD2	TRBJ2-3	TGTGCCAGCAGTCGCCGCGGGGGGGCGAAGGGCACAGATACGCAGTATTTT	CASSRRGGAKGTDTQYF
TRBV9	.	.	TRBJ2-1	TGTGCCAGCAGTCCCGACAGCAATGAGCAGTTCTTC	CASSPDSNEQFF
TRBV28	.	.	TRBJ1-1	TGTGCCAGCAGTCGGACTGGATACACTGAAGCTTTCTTT	CASSRTGYTEAFF
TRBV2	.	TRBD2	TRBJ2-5	TGTGCCAGCAGTGAGACTAGCGGGTTGTACCAAGAGACCCAGTACTTC	CASSETSGLYQETQYF
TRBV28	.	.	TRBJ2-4	TGTGCCAGCAACGAGATGCAAGCCAAAAACATTCAGTACTTC	CASNEMQAKNIQYF
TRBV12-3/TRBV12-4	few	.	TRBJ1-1	TGTGCCAGCAGTTTCTGGAGGGACACTGAAGCTTTCTTT	CASSFWRDTEAFF
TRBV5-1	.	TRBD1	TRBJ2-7	TGCGCCAGCAGCCACGGGACAGCCCTCTACGAGCAGTACTTC	CASSHGTALYEQYF
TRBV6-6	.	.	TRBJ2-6	TGTGCCAGCAGTCCCTATAGACCCGGTGGGGCCATCAGCTCTGGGGCCAACGTCCTGACTTTC	CASSPYRPGGAISSGANVLTF
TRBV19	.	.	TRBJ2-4	TGTGCCAGTAGTGGCGGCGGGACGTTC	CASSGGGTF
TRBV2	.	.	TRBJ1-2	TGTGCCAGCAGTGAATACGGGGAAGGAGTAGGAGGCTACACCTTC	CASSEYGEGVGGYTF
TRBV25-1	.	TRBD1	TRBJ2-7	TGTGCCAGCAGTGGTTGGCTTGGGACAGGAGCCTACGGGCAGTACTTC	CASSGWLGTGAYGQYF
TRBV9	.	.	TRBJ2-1	TGTGCCAGCAGCGTAGCTGGGGAAATCGCCTACAATGAGCAGTTCTTC	CASSVAGEIAYNEQFF
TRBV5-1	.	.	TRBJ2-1	TGCGCCAGCAGCTCCGGGACGCCGAACAATGAGCAGTTCTTC	CASSSGTPNNEQFF
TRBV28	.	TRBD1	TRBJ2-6	TGTGCCAGCAGCCGAACAGGGGTCCCTGGGGCCAACGTCCTGACTTTC	CASSRTGVPGANVLTF
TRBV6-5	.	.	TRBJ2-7	TGTGCCAGCAGCCTTCTAGGCCACGAGCAGTACTTC	CASSLLGHEQYF
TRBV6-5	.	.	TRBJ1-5	TGTGCCAGCAGTAAACACGGGGGAAATCAGCCCCAGCATTTT	CASSKHGGNQPQHF
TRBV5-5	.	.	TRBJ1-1	TGTGCCAGCAGCTGGGCGTTGATAGACGAAGCTTTCTTT	CASSWALIDEAFF
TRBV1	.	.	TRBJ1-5	TGCACCAGCAGCGAGGGGAATGAGCCCCAGCATTTT	CTSSEGNEPQHF
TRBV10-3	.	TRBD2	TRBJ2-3	TGTGCCATCAGTGGGCCTAGCGGGAAGACAGATACGCAGTATTTT	CAISGPSGKTDTQYF
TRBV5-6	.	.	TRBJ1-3	TGTGCCAGCAGCTTCGACGGATATAGCTCTGGAAACACCATATATTTT	CASSFDGYSSGNTIYF
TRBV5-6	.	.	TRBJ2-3	TGTGCCAGCAGCTTGAGAGGGGGAGATACGCAGTATTTT	CASSLRGGDTQYF
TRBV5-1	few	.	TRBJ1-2	TGCGCCAGCAGCTTGGGGGGCCAGTTTGGCTACACCTTC	CASSLGGQFGYTF
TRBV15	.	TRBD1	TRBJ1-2	TGTGCCACCAGCCCCCGGGACAGGGCCTATGGCTACACCTTC	CATSPRDRAYGYTF
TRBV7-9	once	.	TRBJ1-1	TGTGCCAGCAGCTTTGGCCAGGCTGAAGCTTTCTTT	CASSFGQAEAFF
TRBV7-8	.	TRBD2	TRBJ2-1	TGTGCCAGCAGCTTAGCGCTCGCTAGCGGGAGTAGGGATGAGCAGTTCTTC	CASSLALASGSRDEQFF
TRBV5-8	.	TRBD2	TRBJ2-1	TGTGCCAGCAGCTTGGCTGGGACACCTAAGCGGGGGGGCTCGGGTGAGCAGTTCTTC	CASSLAGTPKRGGSGEQFF
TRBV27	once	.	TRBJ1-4	TGTGCCAGCAGTCCGGCAGGGGCCTCTAATGAAAAACTGTTTTTT	CASSPAGASNEKLFF
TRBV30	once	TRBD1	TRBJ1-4	TGTGCCTGGAGTGATGGACAGGTCCTTAATGAAAAACTGTTTTTT	CAWSDGQVLNEKLFF
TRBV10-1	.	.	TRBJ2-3	TGCGCCAGCAGCCCCTTAGACCACATCAGCACAGATACGCAGTATTTT	CASSPLDHISTDTQYF
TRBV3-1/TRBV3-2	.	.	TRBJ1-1	TGTGCCAGCAGCTCAGGAGGGGCAGGGAAGTACACTGAAGCTTTCTTT	CASSSGGAGKYTEAFF
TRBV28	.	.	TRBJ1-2	TGTGCCAGCAGCTATTCCCTTCCGCAGGGGAACTATGGCTACACCTTC	CASSYSLPQGNYGYTF
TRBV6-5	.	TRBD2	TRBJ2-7	TGTGCCAGCAGTTACTCTAGCGGGGAATTCTACGAGCAGTACTTC	CASSYSSGEFYEQYF
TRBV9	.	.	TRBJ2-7	TGTGCCAGCAGCGTAGCTCAGGCCTCCTACGAGCAGTACTTC	CASSVAQASYEQYF
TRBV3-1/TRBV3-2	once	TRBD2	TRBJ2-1	TGTGCCAGCAGCCTGACTAGCGGGGCCTACAATGAGCAGTTCTTC	CASSLTSGAYNEQFF
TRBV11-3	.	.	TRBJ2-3	TGTGCCAGCAGCGTAGGGGAAACAGATACGCAGTATTTT	CASSVGETDTQYF
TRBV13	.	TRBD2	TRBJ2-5	TGTGCCAGCAGCTTAGTTAGCGGGAGGGCCAAAGAGACCCAGTACTTC	CASSLVSGRAKETQYF
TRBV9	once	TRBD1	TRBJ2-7	TGTGCCAGCAGTAGAACAGGGGATACAGGCGAGCAGTACTTC	CASSRTGDTGEQYF
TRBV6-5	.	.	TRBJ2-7	TGTGCCACCAGACCTCGGCAGGACGCCTACGAGCAGTACTTC	CATRPRQDAYEQYF
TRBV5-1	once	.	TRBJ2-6	TGCGCCAGCAGGCGGGCTTACTCTGGGGCCAACGTCCTGACTTTC	CASRRAYSGANVLTF
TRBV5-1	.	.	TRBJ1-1	TGCGCCAGCAGCTGGATAGGGAACCCTGAAGCTTTCTTT	CASSWIGNPEAFF
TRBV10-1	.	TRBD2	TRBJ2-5	TGCGCCAGCAGTCTTAGCGGGGGCCCTGCGGAGACCCAGTACTTC	CASSLSGGPAETQYF
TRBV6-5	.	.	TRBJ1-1	TGTGCCAGCAGTTACGTGGGCAGTTGGGACACTGAAGCTTTCTTT	CASSYVGSWDTEAFF
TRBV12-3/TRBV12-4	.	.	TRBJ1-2	TGTGCCAGCAGTCCACAGGGTTTCTATGGCTACACCTTC	CASSPQGFYGYTF